The sequence of this T cell receptor beta chain was determined in a study of OX40 agonist ivuxolimab in advanced cancers. Notes on this clone: Its target is unknown.

Using immunoSEQ multiplex PCR, the repertoire was profiled, and TCRdb retains in-frame clones only, with some absent. The table has more than 70,000 clones, roughly 91% seen once. Overall study findings and caveats: CD4+ and CD8+ blood T cells expanded clonally by week 6 at 0.1 to 3.0 mg/kg. No antigen was identified for the clonally expanded peripheral T cells.

In germline, CDR1 is WSHSY, CDR2 SAAADI. The ends lost 6 bases at V and 2 bases at J; junction bases unmatched: 2. This CDR3 has 13 residues. This TCR was recovered from an adult with an advanced solid tumor such as melanoma, head and neck, liver or kidney cancer. Material: CD4+ or CD8+ T cells sorted from blood, obtained in a trial of the OX40 agonist ivuxolimab. The chain is built from TRBV10-2 and TRBJ2-7; 9 nucleotides line up with TRBD1. The CDR3 region is CASSRDRAYEQYF. CDR3 DNA: TGCGCCAGCAGCCGGGACAGGGCCTACGAGCAGTACTTC.